Below are 15 T cell receptor beta chains sequenced from a single sample in a study of control samples from healthy donors and cancer patients. The data were produced by immunoSEQ multiplex PCR, yet TCRdb's version contains in-frame clones alone and is incomplete. The table lists approximately 110,000 clones, 91% of them singletons, with 7.8% in the top ten. Input material: blood. The receptors here all came from a woman in her late teens or twenties in good health.

This rearrangement joins TRBV4-3 to TRBJ2-1; the D gene is possibly TRBD2 (5 bases). The CDR3 contains 17 residues. The germline V and J ends were trimmed by 6 bases and 0 bases, with 18 bases remaining between them. Germline assignment: CDR1 LGHNA and CDR2 YSLEER. CDR3 sequence reads: CASRFNEGELSYNEQFF. CDR3 bases: TGCGCCAGCAGATTTAATGAGGGAGAGCTCTCCTACAATGAGCAGTTCTTC.

The chain joins TRBV3-1 (or the pseudogene TRBV3-2) to TRBJ2-7, with D perhaps matching TRBD1 (5 bases). The germline V gene has CDR1 LGHDT and CDR2 YNNKEL (reference sequence). This CDR3 spans 14 amino acids. Trimming stripped 4 bases from V and 2 bases from J, with 12 bases between. This CDR3 is CASSPGFGAYEQYF. CDR3 sequence (DNA): TGTGCCAGCAGCCCAGGGTTTGGAGCCTACGAGCAGTACTTC.

This sequence joins TRBV28 and TRBJ2-7, with D perhaps matching TRBD2 (6 bases). V lost 7 bases and J 3 bases, leaving 25 bases between the germline ends. This CDR3 is 17 amino acids long. In germline, CDR1 is MDHEN, CDR2 SYDVKM. The CDR3 DNA sequence: TGTGCCAGCACCCCGGAGGAGGGTCTGGGAAAACTCTACGAGCAGTACTTC. Its protein is CASTPEEGLGKLYEQYF.

The V and J genes are TRBV7-2 and TRBJ2-7, with TRBD1 matching 9 bases. The V segment lost 4 bases and the J segment 5 bases; nucleotides outside the gene matches: 6. Germline lookup yields CDR1 SGHTA and CDR2 FQGNSA. The CDR3 extends over 14 amino acids. For the CDR3, the DNA is TGTGCCAGCAGCTCCCGGGACAGGGACCACGAGCAGTACTTC. Its protein is CASSSRDRDHEQYF.

The genes are TRBV28 and TRBJ2-7; D gene unclear. Germline V gives CDR1 MDHEN, CDR2 SYDVKM. V gave up 3 bases and J gave up 5 bases, with 5 bases separating them. The CDR3 length is 11 residues. The CDR3 DNA reads as TGTGCCAGCAGTTTGGTCAACGAGCAGTACTTC. As protein: CASSLVNEQYF.

The rearrangement links TRBV9 to TRBJ2-5; 7 bases map to TRBD1. Germline CDR1 reads SGDLS; CDR2 reads YYNGEE. The length of the CDR3 is 14 residues. J lost 1 base, V lost 6 bases, and 6 bases had no gene match. Written as DNA, the CDR3 is TGTGCCAGCAACTCGGGACAGTTCCAAGAGACCCAGTACTTC. Translated: CASNSGQFQETQYF.

V gene TRBV19 combines with J gene TRBJ1-2; a weak D match, TRBD1 (6 bases). CDR1 and CDR2 (germline): LNHDA, SQIVND (reference sequence). Trimming took off 6 bases at V and 7 bases at J, with 15 bases between the two ends. There are 13 residues in the CDR3. Written as DNA, the CDR3 is TGTGCCAGTAGCGACCGGGGGGCGCGTGGCTACACCTTC. Amino acids: CASSDRGARGYTF.

This sequence joins TRBV2 and TRBJ1-6; D gene unclear. This CDR3 has 14 residues. Germline CDR1 is SNHLY and CDR2 is FYNNEI. The V end lost 4 bases, the J end lost 5 bases, and 9 bases lay between the germline ends. The CDR3 sequence is CASSGGPDNSPLHF. DNA of the CDR3: TGTGCCAGCAGTGGAGGGCCCGATAATTCACCCCTCCACTTT.

This rearrangement joins TRBV18 to TRBJ2-7; the match to TRBD2 covers 10 bases. The CDR3 totals 17 residues. CDR1 is KGHSH, CDR2 LQKENI, per germline. V lost 1 base and J lost 4; bases outside the gene matches: 10. The DNA of the CDR3 is TGTGCCAGCTCACCACGAGCGGGGGGGAACTCACTGTACGAGCAGTACTTC. Protein sequence: CASSPRAGGNSLYEQYF.

J is TRBJ2-7 and V is TRBV9, with D unclear. The CDR3 covers 13 residues. CDR1 is SGDLS, CDR2 YYNGEE, per germline. V gave up 4 bases and J gave up 11 bases, with 19 bases separating them. As DNA, the CDR3 is TGTGCCAGCAGCCATTTACCGGGCGTGTACAAGTACTTC. Protein product: CASSHLPGVYKYF.

The chain employs TRBV7-9 and TRBJ1-2; D is undetermined. The CDR3 contains 15 residues. Germline CDR1 is SEHNR and CDR2 is FQNEAQ (reference sequence). Trimming shortened V by 3 bases and J by 2 bases, and 13 bases separated the two germline ends. CDR3 in amino acids: CASSLMVGVNYGYTF. The CDR3 DNA sequence: TGTGCCAGCAGCTTGATGGTTGGAGTAAACTATGGCTACACCTTC.

The chain uses TRBV18 and TRBJ2-5, with 7 bases lining up with TRBD1. CDR1 is KGHSH, CDR2 LQKENI, per germline. V shed 3 bases and J 2 bases; nucleotides not matched to a gene: 0. The CDR3 length is 13 residues. The CDR3 DNA follows: TGTGCCAGCTCACCGGGACAGCAAGAGACCCAGTACTTC. As protein: CASSPGQQETQYF.

The chain uses TRBV28 and TRBJ1-2; D gene uncertain. Germline V gives CDR1 MDHEN, CDR2 SYDVKM. The CDR3 sequence is 13 residues long. The ends were cut back, 2 bases at V and 5 bases at J, with 9 bases in the middle. CDR3 loop: CASSLDGGYGYTF. The CDR3 bases are TGTGCCAGCAGTTTAGACGGAGGATATGGCTACACCTTC.

The chain's CDR3 is CASSYVLAHNEQFF. In DNA, the CDR3 is TGTGCCAGCAGTTATGTACTAGCCCACAATGAGCAGTTCTTC. The chain links TRBV6-2 or TRBV6-3 to TRBJ2-1; a possible D gene is TRBD2 (6 bases). Per the germline V gene, CDR1 is MNHEY and CDR2 is SVGEGT. This CDR3 is 14 amino acids long. V shed 3 bases and J shed 5 bases, with 11 bases lying between them.

The chain employs TRBV18 and TRBJ2-5; no clear D gene. Between the trimmed V and J ends, which lost 3 bases and 5 bases, there was a span of 10 bases. CDR1 KGHSH and CDR2 LQKENI come from the germline V gene. The CDR3 has 13 residues. The CDR3 nucleotides read TGTGCCAGCTCACCTGTTGGTGGGGAGACCCAGTACTTC. Translated, it gives CASSPVGGETQYF.